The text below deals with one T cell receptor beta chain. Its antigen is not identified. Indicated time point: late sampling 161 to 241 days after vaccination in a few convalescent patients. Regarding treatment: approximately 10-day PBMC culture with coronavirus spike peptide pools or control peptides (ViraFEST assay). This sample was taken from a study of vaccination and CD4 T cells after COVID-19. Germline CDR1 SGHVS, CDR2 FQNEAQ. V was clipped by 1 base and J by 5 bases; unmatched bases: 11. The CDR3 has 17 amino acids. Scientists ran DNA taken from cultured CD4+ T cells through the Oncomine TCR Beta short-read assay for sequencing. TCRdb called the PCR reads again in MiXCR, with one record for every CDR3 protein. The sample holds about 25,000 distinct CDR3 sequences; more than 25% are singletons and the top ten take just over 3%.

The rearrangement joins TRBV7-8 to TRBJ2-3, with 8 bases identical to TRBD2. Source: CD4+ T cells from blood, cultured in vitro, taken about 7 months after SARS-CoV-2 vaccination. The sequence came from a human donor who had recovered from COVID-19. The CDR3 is CASSLVLAGTLGDTQYF. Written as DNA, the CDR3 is TGTGCCAGCAGCTTAGTGCTAGCGGGCACCTTGGGAGATACGCAGTATTTT.